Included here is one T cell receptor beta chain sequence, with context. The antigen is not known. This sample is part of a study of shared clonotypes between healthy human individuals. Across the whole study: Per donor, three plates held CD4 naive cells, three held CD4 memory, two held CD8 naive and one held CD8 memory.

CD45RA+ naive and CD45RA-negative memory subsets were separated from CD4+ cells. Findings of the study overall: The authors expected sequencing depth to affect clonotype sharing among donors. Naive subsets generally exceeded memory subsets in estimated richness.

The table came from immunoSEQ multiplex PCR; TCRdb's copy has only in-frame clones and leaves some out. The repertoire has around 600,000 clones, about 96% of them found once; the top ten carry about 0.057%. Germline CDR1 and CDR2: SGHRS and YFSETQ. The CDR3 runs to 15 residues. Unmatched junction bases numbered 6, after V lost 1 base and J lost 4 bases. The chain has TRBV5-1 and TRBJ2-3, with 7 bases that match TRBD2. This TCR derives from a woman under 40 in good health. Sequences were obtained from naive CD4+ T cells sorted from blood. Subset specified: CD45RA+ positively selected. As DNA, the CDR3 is TGCGCCAGCAGCTTGACGGGGAGGGAGGCAGATACGCAGTATTTT. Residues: CASSLTGREADTQYF. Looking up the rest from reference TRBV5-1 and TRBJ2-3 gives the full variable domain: KAGVTQTPRYLIKTRGQQVTLSCSPISGHRSVSWYQQTPGQGLQFLFEYFSETQRNKGNFPGRFSGRQFSNSRSEMNVSTLELGDSALYLCASSLTGREADTQYFGPGTRLTVL.